Listed below are T cell receptor beta chains from one sample, sequenced in a study of radiotherapy plus CTLA-4 blockade in lung cancer. Clones were sequenced by immunoSEQ multiplex PCR, and TCRdb holds only the in-frame ones, with some missing. Found here are tens of thousands of clones, roughly 80% of them singletons; the top ten hold over 2.5%. The sample was peripheral blood, taken from a patient treated with radiotherapy plus ipilimumab. Receptor source: a human donor with non-small cell lung cancer whose response to radiotherapy plus ipilimumab could not be evaluated. Both conserved end residues are part of each CDR3. D genes are given only for firm matches. The listing skips clone size in some rows; elsewhere it reads once, few, many or a size class.

V gene: TRBV29-1; J gene: TRBJ2-7; D gene: -; clone size: -; CDR3 protein: CSVRGGGVYEQYF; CDR3 DNA: TGCAGCGTTCGGGGAGGGGGGGTCTACGAGCAGTACTTC
V gene: TRBV7-9; J gene: TRBJ1-3; D gene: -; clone size: -; CDR3 protein: CASSLDRASGNTIYF; CDR3 DNA: TGTGCCAGCAGCTTAGACAGGGCCTCTGGAAACACCATATATTTT
V gene: TRBV4-1; J gene: TRBJ2-1; D gene: TRBD1; clone size: -; CDR3 protein: CASSVPGTGEGEQFF; CDR3 DNA: TGCGCCAGCAGTGTCCCCGGGACAGGGGAAGGTGAGCAGTTCTTC
V gene: TRBV7-9; J gene: TRBJ2-2; D gene: -; clone size: once; CDR3 protein: CASALGPGELFF; CDR3 DNA: TGTGCCAGCGCCCTGGGGCCCGGGGAGCTGTTTTTT
V gene: TRBV7-7; J gene: TRBJ2-2; D gene: -; clone size: -; CDR3 protein: CASSLSGVGTGELFF; CDR3 DNA: TGTGCTAGCAGCTTGTCGGGAGTAGGGACCGGGGAGCTGTTTTTT
V gene: TRBV13; J gene: TRBJ1-2; D gene: -; clone size: -; CDR3 protein: CASSLRTEINYGYTF; CDR3 DNA: TGTGCCAGCAGCTTACGGACAGAGATAAACTATGGCTACACCTTC
V gene: TRBV5-4; J gene: TRBJ2-3; D gene: -; clone size: -; CDR3 protein: CASSLRTDTDTQYF; CDR3 DNA: TGTGCCAGCAGCTTAAGGACTGACACAGATACGCAGTATTTT
V gene: TRBV7-2; J gene: TRBJ1-2; D gene: -; clone size: -; CDR3 protein: CASSLGYFGLDGYTF; CDR3 DNA: TGTGCCAGCAGCTTAGGGTATTTTGGCTTGGATGGCTACACCTTC
V gene: TRBV5-5; J gene: TRBJ1-3; D gene: -; clone size: -; CDR3 protein: CASSLGPGGLSGNTIYF; CDR3 DNA: TGTGCCAGCAGCTTGGGTCCGGGAGGTCTCTCTGGAAACACCATATATTTT
V gene: TRBV28; J gene: TRBJ2-1; D gene: TRBD1; clone size: once; CDR3 protein: CASRSHTGGGGNEQFF; CDR3 DNA: TGTGCCAGCAGGAGCCATACAGGGGGCGGGGGCAATGAGCAGTTCTTC
V gene: TRBV2; J gene: TRBJ2-1; D gene: TRBD2; clone size: -; CDR3 protein: CASSSLAGEQFF; CDR3 DNA: TGTGCCAGCAGTAGTCTAGCGGGTGAGCAGTTCTTC
V gene: TRBV19; J gene: TRBJ2-1; D gene: -; clone size: -; CDR3 protein: CASGTLPSSYNEQFF; CDR3 DNA: TGTGCCAGTGGTACCCTACCGAGCTCCTACAATGAGCAGTTCTTC
V gene: TRBV7-9; J gene: TRBJ2-6; D gene: TRBD1; clone size: -; CDR3 protein: CASSPGTGGFGANVLTF; CDR3 DNA: TGTGCCAGCAGCCCAGGGACAGGGGGCTTTGGGGCCAACGTCCTGACTTTC
V gene: TRBV7-9; J gene: TRBJ2-1; D gene: -; clone size: medium-sized; CDR3 protein: CASSFPARDQEQFF; CDR3 DNA: TGTGCCAGCAGCTTTCCAGCGCGGGACCAGGAGCAGTTCTTC